The T cell receptor (beta chain) described here comes from a study of blood T cell repertoires in COVID-19 (dated by TCRdb to 2018 to 2021). The study in broad terms: Collaborator samples came from the United States, Italy and Spain and covered acute and convalescent phases of COVID-19. The prospective study material was composed of cDNA or gDNA derived from T cells, B-cell-depleted T cells, or PBMCs. The dataset comprised deeply sampled blood TCRbeta repertoires from subjects exposed to, actively infected with, or recovered from COVID-19. The repertoires were made available in a free public database intended to serve as a resource for research on the immune response to SARS-CoV-2. The samples were drawn from two sources: the first 160 participants of the ongoing ImmuneRACE study, and some 1,300 subjects contributed by 6 global collaborators. Nearly every sample came with metadata listing a de-identified subject ID, COVID-19 status, age in years and sex. Where HLA class I and class II types were available, the types were taken from metadata supplied by the sample provider, not from assay-based typing. General findings and caveats noted by the study authors: Clinical and demographic metadata were provided uncurated, with the amount varying by source and participant.

For this clone: Its binding antigen is unknown. No much larger clone exists at a distance of one base, and base qualities are not known.

The immunoSEQ Assay, a bias-controlled multiplex PCR, was used to amplify TCRbeta CDR3 regions from genomic DNA. Per the authors' processing: Within the assay, amplification of reference gene primers was used to estimate how many nucleated cells each sample contained. Sequence reads were collapsed and filtered to measure the absolute abundance of every unique TCRbeta CDR3 rearrangement. For each sample, productive Simpson clonality was calculated by taking the square root of Simpson's diversity index across productive rearrangements. TCRdb stores this immuneACCESS table with in-frame sequences only. Part of the clones is absent; in the studies checked, under half of the shortfall reflects unresolved V genes, and no reason is known for the rest. Clone size and V and J calls were adopted from that table, with D and trimming inferred from the DNA. The sample contains 400,000 to 550,000 clones, about 90% of them found a single time. Just under 2% of the sample comes from the top ten.

Based on the germline V gene, the CDR1 and CDR2 sequences are SGHAT and FQNNGV. Taken from cysteine to phenylalanine, the CDR3 has 16 residues. The entry retains the CDR3 DNA only, 48 bases that are in frame from base 1. V and J are trimmed by 0 bases and 2 bases, and the gene matches miss 7 bases of the junction. Enrolling through a virtual design, the prospective study's participants ranged in age from roughly 18 to 89 years and lived across approximately 25 United States geographic areas. Cohort assignment in the prospective study relied on participant-reported clinical history from a screening survey and a study questionnaire. In the prospective study, whole blood, serum and a nasopharyngeal or oropharyngeal swab were collected from each participant by mobile phlebotomists. Over a roughly 2-month period, participants in the prospective study had the option of providing additional blood draws and questionnaires. Prospective study blood samples were shipped either frozen or at room temperature before DNA extraction.

The source of this sequence is a woman younger than 30 with acute COVID-19. Sequences were obtained from PBMCs or T cells enriched from blood (not recorded which). The chain employs TRBV11-2 and TRBJ2-7; 7 central nucleotides agree with TRBD1. The DNA sequence is TGTGCCAGCAGCTTAGAAGCCCGACAGGGAGCCTACGAGCAGTACTTC. This is translated as CASSLEARQGAYEQYF.